This T cell receptor (beta chain) was identified in a study of spatial heterogeneity in lung cancer. Each CDR3 protein is one row after TCRdb ran MiXCR on the 5' RACE reads. Of some 7,700 distinct CDR3 sequences listed, 8% to 10% are singletons. Study-level findings and limits: For expanded intratumoral alpha and beta TCRs, counts tracked tumor mutation counts.

The CDR3 covers 15 residues. V shed 3 bases and J shed 6 bases, with 18 bases lying between them. As for time point: sample taken at primary tumor resection. The study sequenced unsorted whole RNA from tumor, nontumor lung or frozen PBMC. Concerning this clonotype: Its antigen is not known.

The genes are TRBV12-3 or TRBV12-4 and TRBJ2-7; tentatively, D is TRBD1 (5 bases). The source of this sequence is a male donor with early-stage non-small cell lung cancer. The input for sequencing was lung tumor tissue, taken at surgery. The CDR3: CASSLAGQGLLEQYF. CDR3 DNA sequence: TGTGCCAGCAGTTTGGCAGGACAAGGCCTCCTCGAGCAGTACTTC.